This TCR beta chain was recorded in a study of shared clonotypes between healthy human individuals. Overall study: The cohort comprised a couple of women and a few men. Their ages spanned 18 to 49 years.

The authors' processing: ImmunoSEQ output lacked quality scores and full-length reads, limiting matched filtering. Sequencing was performed with immunoSEQ multiplex PCR; in TCRdb, only in-frame clones are kept and a portion is missing. That table supplies the V and J calls and clone size; D and trimming were determined from the DNA. The data show roughly 2.6 million clones, roughly nine tenths seen once. This CDR3 is 15 amino acids long. Germline CDR1 SGHTA, CDR2 FQGNSA. Trimming cost V 5 bases and J 4 bases; bases outside gene matches: 10. This clone was detected only once. This sequence originates from a man aged 18 to 30 in good health. Sequenced sample: naive CD4+ T cells sorted from blood. Subset indicated: CD45RA+ positively selected. The rearrangement links TRBV7-2 to TRBJ2-5; 7 nucleotides agree with TRBD1. This CDR3 reads CASSRSRGLGETQYF. The CDR3 nucleotides are TGTGCCAGCAGCCGATCGAGGGGGCTTGGAGAGACCCAGTACTTC.